This T cell receptor beta chain was recovered during a study of human T cells and chemical hapten exposure. Study-level background: The upper back received 0.01% DPC by patch testing, with results read at 6 days.

MiXCR, run by TCRdb on the RACE reads, gives a single entry per CDR3 protein. The sample contains some 97,000 distinct CDR3 sequences, roughly 27% of which appear only once. Specified time point: patch test 3, about 24 weeks after DPC sensitization. Noted treatment: therapeutic diphenylcyclopropenone sensitization with weekly scalp DPC. It was unfractionated whole blood from which total RNA was extracted. The TCR was taken from a man in his forties with alopecia areata. Some clones in this sample may be carry-over from other donors' samples. The sample was whole blood, taken in connection with sensitization to the hapten diphenylcyclopropenone (DPC).

CDR3 DNA: TGTGCCAGCAGTTACACAACCGGGACAGGGAGGGGTGAGCAGTTCTTC. Its protein product is CASSYTTGTGRGEQFF. The chain combines TRBV6-5 with TRBJ2-1; TRBD1 matches at 9 bases. This CDR3 contains 16 residues. V was pared by 2 bases and J by 9 bases, with 11 bases of the junction left unmatched. Germline CDR1 is MNHEY and CDR2 is SVGAGI.